The rows below give T cell receptor beta chains drawn from one sample of a study of cytomegalovirus exposure and HLA in healthy donors. The data were produced by immunoSEQ multiplex PCR, yet TCRdb's version contains in-frame clones alone and is incomplete. The sample lists roughly 150,000 clones; 82% were seen once. Sequenced input: PBMCs. These receptors were obtained from a girl aged 10 to 17 in good health and CMV-seropositive. CDR3s include the opening cysteine and the closing phenylalanine or tryptophan. Each record gives: clone size, V gene, CDR3 protein. Clone size is shown for a subset of rows, as once, few, many or a class of expanded clone.

few TRBV2 CASREDSYYGYTF
NA TRBV6-1 CASSLQHNQPQHF
NA TRBV5-6 CASSFWGPREQYF
NA TRBV25-1 CASSNFGTNEKLFF
few TRBV5-1 CASSRDSNTGELFF
NA TRBV5-1 CASSRVAGVYNEQFF
NA TRBV6-1 CASSTDRDTDTQYF
NA TRBV11-2 CASWDFGYEQYF
NA TRBV18 CASSPPGGGETQYF
NA TRBV30 CAWSVVRRELFF
NA TRBV5-6 CASSYAGRFDEQYF
NA TRBV14 CASSQDPYEQYF
NA TRBV27 CASSFTGGREKLFF
NA TRBV19 CASSIDPRDPRSGEKNIQYF
NA TRBV2 CASSSGTSLVEQFF
NA TRBV4-3 CASSQDYRGTYEQYF
NA TRBV18 CASSPPSTGYGYTF
NA TRBV27 CASRQTGYGNTIYF
NA TRBV19 CASRDYVGGHTEAFF
NA TRBV29-1 CSVVRAGGETQYF
NA TRBV6-1 CASLRGEGQPQHF
NA TRBV5-1 CASSLQGSGTEAFF
NA TRBV27 CASSSGTGDGYTF
NA TRBV6-1 CASSEERKETQYF
NA TRBV7-2 CASSPRTGRGYGYTF
NA TRBV5-1 CASSFSSGTYEQYF
NA TRBV7-8 CASSLVHMNTEAFF
NA TRBV7-9 CASSTGVVYEQYF
NA TRBV10-3 CAISESWGAYEQYF
NA TRBV6-6 CASSLILEQFF
NA TRBV28 CASSAPGTAAYEQYF
once TRBV5-4 CASSPGQGEGYTF
few TRBV21-1 CARADQDRGPYEQYF
NA TRBV6-6 CASSYSRAMNTEAFF
few TRBV11-2 CASSFPGSGNTIYF
once TRBV29-1 CSARASNEKLFF
once TRBV28 CASRGTSGREDTQYF
NA TRBV29-1 CSVRTGGEQYF
NA TRBV28 CASSRGLAGAPRDHETQYF
NA TRBV30 CAFIHGLYGYTF
NA TRBV7-8 CASSQTGGASYEQYF
NA TRBV28 CASSSPGRDVDQPQHF
NA TRBV4-3 CASSQDWDSTTPQFF
NA TRBV5-1 CASSLLAGGNYEQYF
few TRBV10-3 CAISESGNGNPDEQYF
NA TRBV2 CASSGGTGGRGYTF
NA TRBV5-5 CASSPEGDEQYF
few TRBV7-8 CASSLPVVAHEQYF
NA TRBV9 CASSPRGGTGDTGELFF